This T cell receptor beta chain was recovered during a study of sequential checkpoint blockade in melanoma. Across the whole study: After both sequences, patients received maintenance nivolumab.

Per germline, CDR1 SEHNR and CDR2 FQNEAQ (reference sequence). J was trimmed by 6 bases and V by 5 bases; bases with no gene match: 1. The CDR3 is 12 residues long. Documented treatment: randomized to nivolumab then ipilimumab (arm A) or the reverse (arm B). None of the patients previously received DNA-damaging chemotherapy. Live CD3+CD8+ CD19− CD56− cells were sorted from PBMCs. Repertoires were generated with immunoSEQ multiplex PCR, while TCRdb's copy carries only in-frame clones and drops some. Counted here are 17,000 or so clones, under 60% occurring once; the ten biggest clones make up roughly a sixth. This clone was seen a handful of times.

This receptor was obtained from a human donor with melanoma. V is TRBV7-9 and J is TRBJ2-1; TRBD2 aligns across 7 bases. The material sequenced was CD8+ T cells sorted from blood (inferred from file names), taken from a patient given nivolumab and ipilimumab in sequence. The CDR3 loop reads CASSPSGNEQFF. DNA for the CDR3: TGTGCCAGCAGCCCTAGCGGCAATGAGCAGTTCTTC.